This TCR beta chain comes out of a study of shared clonotypes between healthy human individuals (dated by TCRdb to the early 2020s). Study-level background: A couple of women and a few men aged 18 to 49 years were included in the cohort. For each donor, CD4 naive and CD4 memory were each run on three plates, CD8 naive on two plates, and CD8 memory on one plate. Blood TCR repertoires of four to six healthy adults were deeply sequenced to estimate repertoire size and the extent of clonotype sharing between individuals. Libraries were prepared and TCR repertoires were sequenced by different laboratories using diverse techniques, in order to increase sequencing depth and limit assay-specific biases. Leukapheresis yielded between about 0.85 and 10 billion PBMCs per donor. Results and caveats for the whole study, not just this receptor: Because the study included only a small number of donors, the genetic and exposure-history diversity represented was limited. Clonotypes shared by all four sorted-subset donors showed higher generation probabilities than non-shared clonotypes. Even with the large sequencing depth, rarefaction of the sorted-subset datasets indicated that sequencing was incomplete. Pairwise subsampling led to the expectation that sequencing depth would affect the degree of clonotype sharing among donors. Larger estimated clonotype richness was generally found for naive subsets than for memory subsets. Sampling was limited to blood, and TCR repertoires in tissue likely differ from TCR repertoires in blood. Across four donors, approximately 4.9% of naive CD4, approximately 3.5% of naive CD8, 2.3% of memory CD4, and approximately 0.4% of memory CD8 clonotypes were shared.

Germline trimming: 2 bases from V, 5 bases from J; junction bases outside gene matches: 11. The CDR3 has 16 amino acids, counting the end cysteine and phenylalanine. Just CDR3 DNA is preserved here, 48 bases in frame from base 1. CDR1 and CDR2 were assigned from the germline V gene (reference sequence) as SGHNT and YYREEE. TCR CDR3 regions were amplified from genomic DNA by multiplex PCR using the deep immunoSEQ assay. Extracted genomic DNA from each cell subset was spread evenly across all wells of several immunoSEQ 96-well plates, with each plate serving as a replicate. For sorted subsets, each replicate PCR was loaded with 200 to 250 ng genomic DNA, equivalent to about 30,000 T cell genomes. Purified libraries were quantified with a Qubit 3.0 fluorometer, sized on a Bioanalyzer 2100, and re-quantified with the KAPA Library Quantification kit. Every immunoSEQ 96-well plate was sequenced on a dedicated single-read 150-cycle Illumina NextSeq 550 flow cell. The study's own analysis went as follows. Because the immunoSEQ output included only junctional sequences and no quality scores, the filtering could not be the same as the filtering used for full-length reads. To assign V/J genes and CDR3, sequences were annotated against IMGT germline references using PyIR, a Python wrapper for IgBLAST v1.9. Reads with weak V/J assignments (E-value above 1e-6), missing CDR3, stop codons, out-of-frame junctions, or ambiguous translated residues were removed. A V3J clonotype was defined by an identical inferred V gene, J gene, and CDR3 amino acid sequence. Percentage overlap between repertoires was computed as shared unique clonotypes divided by the size of the smaller repertoire. Richness of each repertoire was evaluated using RTK rarefaction, the Chao1 estimator, and Recon v2.1 estimates of unobserved clonotypes. Generation probabilities were computed with OLGA for all TCRbeta clonotypes obtained by the gDNA method from a handful of donors. TCRdb stores this immuneACCESS table with in-frame sequences only. Part of the clones is absent; in the studies checked, under half of the shortfall reflects unresolved V genes, and no reason is known for the rest. V, J and clone size are taken as reported in that table, and D and trimming were inferred from the DNA itself. This sample holds over a million clones; about 84% were observed only once. 0.6% to 0.7% of the sample goes to the ten largest clones.

Points on this clone: The specificity of this receptor is unknown. Base-call qualities are not available, and no considerably larger clone is one nucleotide away.

The donors were healthy, HIV-negative adults who had no recently reported acute infections or vaccinations. Only Caucasian adults living in Nashville, Tennessee, USA were represented among the donors. CD4+ T cells were enriched by magnetic negative selection; naive cells were then positively selected on CD45RA, and the negative fraction formed the memory subset. After blood collection by leukapheresis, PBMCs were isolated using Ficoll-Histopaque density gradient centrifugation and then cryopreserved in the vapor phase of liquid nitrogen. Purity and quantity of every magnetically sorted T cell population were checked by analytical flow cytometry. From each sorted fraction, genomic DNA was isolated and quantified by UV absorbance on a Nanodrop 2000c.

Input material: memory CD4+ T cells from PBMCs. Read against the paper, the sample's cell subset or site label means: CD45RA-negative fraction. The chain employs TRBV5-4 and TRBJ2-5, and TRBD2 matches 8 of the central bases. The clonotype was recovered from a man aged 18 to 35 in good health. Some clones in this sample may be carry-over from other donors' samples. The CDR3: CASSFGSSGGMETQYF. The nucleotide sequence is given as TGTGCCAGCAGCTTTGGGTCCAGCGGGGGAATGGAGACCCAGTACTTC.